The present T cell receptor beta chain was sequenced within a study of identifying expanded T cells in peripheral blood. Study-level results: Over approximately two and four weeks, about 15 and 19 clones changed, versus 1.2 between replicates.

No infections or other immune events were documented during collection. TCRdb keeps only in-frame clones here, not all; method: immunoSEQ multiplex PCR. The data contain about 86,000 clones, roughly 87% of them seen just once; the ten biggest clones take up 5.5% to 7%. As for this clone: Its antigen is undetermined.

This TCR was sampled from a person between 18 and 75 years old in good health. The source material was blood.

CDR3 amino acids: CASSLTGTGASEQYF. In DNA form, the CDR3 reads TGCGCCAGCAGCTTAACCGGGACAGGGGCTTCCGAGCAGTACTTC. The V and J genes are TRBV5-1 and TRBJ2-7; 10 bases are shared with TRBD1. This CDR3 has 15 residues. The J segment lost 6 bases and the V segment lost 2 bases, leaving 8 bases of the junction unmatched. Germline V gene data show CDR1 as SGHRS and CDR2 as YFSETQ.